This T cell receptor (beta chain) was captured by sequencing in a study of HIV-infected patients and healthy controls (dated by TCRdb to about 2014). In this sample, this clonotype turned up many times. Its cognate antigen has yet to be identified. The sample holds no much larger clone one base away, and base qualities are not on file. To prepare the library, 5' RACE was applied. The sequencing machine was an Illumina MiSeq. TCRdb redid the processing of the public reads, applying fastp at Q25 and MiXCR, and retained in-frame beta chains. A single entry per CDR3 protein holds the most common genes and DNA from its merged rows. A total of tens of thousands of distinct CDR3 sequences appear in this sample, 16% of them only once. The biggest ten clones account for around 6% of the sample. V is pruned by 6 bases and J by 2 bases, leaving 10 bases of the junction without a gene match. Spanning cysteine to phenylalanine, the CDR3 consists of 15 amino acids. Only the CDR3 region is kept as DNA, spanning 45 bases read in frame from base 1. The germline V gene yields SGHTA for CDR1 and FQGNSA for CDR2.

The sequence is built from TRBV7-2 and TRBJ2-7, with 7 middle bases fitting TRBD2. The sample taken for sequencing was CD4+ T cells from blood. This receptor was taken from a human donor in good health. The nucleotide sequence reads as follows: TGTGCCAGCAGACCCGAAGCGGGACCGCCCTACGAGCAGTACTTC. The encoded protein is CASRPEAGPPYEQYF.